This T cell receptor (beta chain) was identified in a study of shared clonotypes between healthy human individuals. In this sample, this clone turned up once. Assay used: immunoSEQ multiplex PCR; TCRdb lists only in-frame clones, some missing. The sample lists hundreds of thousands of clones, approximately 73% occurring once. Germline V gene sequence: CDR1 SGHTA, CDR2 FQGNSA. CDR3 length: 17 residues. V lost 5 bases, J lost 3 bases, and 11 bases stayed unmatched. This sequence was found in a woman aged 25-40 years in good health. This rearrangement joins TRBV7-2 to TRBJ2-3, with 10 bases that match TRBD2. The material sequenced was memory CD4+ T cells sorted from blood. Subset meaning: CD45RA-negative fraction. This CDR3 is CASSQGASGSTTDTQYF. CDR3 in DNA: TGTGCCAGCAGCCAGGGGGCTAGCGGGAGCACAACAGATACGCAGTATTTT.